The source of this TCR beta chain is a study of STAT5B mutations in CD4+ large granular lymphocyte leukemia. Whole-study context: The CDR3 'QG' motif was associated with a particular HLA allele among healthy donors. Study-wide results and caveats: Over 20% of private leukemic clonotypes occurred rarely in other patients' non-leukemic repertoires. TRBV06-family usage was enriched in top patient clones (8/27) versus controls (2/35).

On this clone itself: Its target is not known.

Measured with immunoSEQ multiplex PCR; TCRdb has only the in-frame clones, and not every one. The table includes 20,000 to 25,000 clones, about 81% detected once. This CDR3 has 13 amino acids. The germline gives CDR1 KGHSH, CDR2 LQKENI. Trimming took off 4 bases at V and 6 bases at J, with 11 bases between the two ends. This TCR was recovered from a human donor in good health. This chain joins TRBV18 and TRBJ2-3; D remains unclear. Sequencing used CD4+ T cells from blood buffy coats. The CDR3 region has the DNA TGTGCCAGCTCACAGCAGCAGGAGGATACGCAGTATTTT. Protein product: CASSQQQEDTQYF.